These T cell receptor beta chains were read from a single sample in a study of shared T cell receptors in the human thymus. TCRdb keeps only in-frame clones here, not all; method: immunoSEQ multiplex PCR. The sample has about 380,000 clones, 85% to 95% seen once. Sequencing used thymocytes. The source is a human donor. The CDR3 runs from the conserved cysteine through the conserved F or W. Each record gives: J gene, clone size, D gene, V gene, CDR3 DNA, CDR3 protein. A D gene is named only where the DNA matches it firmly. Size values are once, few and many counts, or a class for expanded clones, and some rows have none.

J gene: TRBJ1-2; clone size: NA; D gene: NA; V gene: TRBV7-9; CDR3 DNA: TGTGCCAGCAGCTTAGAGGGTATATCGGAGGGCTACACCTTC; CDR3 protein: CASSLEGISEGYTF
J gene: TRBJ1-5; clone size: NA; D gene: NA; V gene: TRBV18; CDR3 DNA: TGTGCCAGCTCACCACCGGGACGACGAGACCCTAGCAATCAGCCCCAGCATTTT; CDR3 protein: CASSPPGRRDPSNQPQHF
J gene: TRBJ1-1; clone size: NA; D gene: NA; V gene: TRBV30; CDR3 DNA: TGTGCCTGTCAGGAAGCTAATGCCCAGAACACTGAAGCTTTCTTT; CDR3 protein: CACQEANAQNTEAFF
J gene: TRBJ1-3; clone size: NA; D gene: TRBD1; V gene: TRBV28; CDR3 DNA: TGTGCCAGCACCCCTCGCCCGACAGGGCTCGGAAACACCATATATTTT; CDR3 protein: CASTPRPTGLGNTIYF
J gene: TRBJ2-7; clone size: NA; D gene: TRBD2; V gene: TRBV7-2; CDR3 DNA: TGTGCCAGCAGCTTAGAGAGGACTAGCGGGAGTTCCTACGAGCAGTACTTC; CDR3 protein: CASSLERTSGSSYEQYF
J gene: TRBJ1-2; clone size: NA; D gene: TRBD1; V gene: TRBV14; CDR3 DNA: TGTGCCAGCAGCCAAGGCCTAGGGACCGGGACAGGGATATATGGCTACACCTTC; CDR3 protein: CASSQGLGTGTGIYGYTF
J gene: TRBJ2-7; clone size: NA; D gene: TRBD2; V gene: TRBV2; CDR3 DNA: TGTGCCAGCAGAGCTACCACTAGCGGGAGGATCTACGAGCAGTACTTC; CDR3 protein: CASRATTSGRIYEQYF
J gene: TRBJ1-2; clone size: NA; D gene: TRBD1; V gene: TRBV28; CDR3 DNA: TGTGCCAGCAGTACCGGCCAGGGGGCAGGGGGTGGCTACACCTTC; CDR3 protein: CASSTGQGAGGGYTF
J gene: TRBJ2-7; clone size: NA; D gene: TRBD1; V gene: TRBV7-9; CDR3 DNA: TGTGCCAGCAGCGTAGGGGACAGCGGCTACGAGCAGTACTTC; CDR3 protein: CASSVGDSGYEQYF
J gene: TRBJ2-2; clone size: NA; D gene: TRBD2; V gene: TRBV11-3; CDR3 DNA: TGTGCCAGCAGCCTCGGGACTAGCTGGAACACCGGGGAGCTGTTTTTT; CDR3 protein: CASSLGTSWNTGELFF
J gene: TRBJ1-5; clone size: NA; D gene: NA; V gene: TRBV19; CDR3 DNA: TGTGCCAGTAGTATTGAAAGGGATGAACAGCCCCAGCATTTT; CDR3 protein: CASSIERDEQPQHF
J gene: TRBJ1-2; clone size: NA; D gene: TRBD1; V gene: TRBV30; CDR3 DNA: TGTGCCTGGAGTCCCGGACAGGGGAGGGACTATGGCTACACCTTC; CDR3 protein: CAWSPGQGRDYGYTF
J gene: TRBJ2-1; clone size: NA; D gene: NA; V gene: TRBV9; CDR3 DNA: TGTGCCAGCAGCCCCGGGGCTGCGGAGAATGAGCAGTTCTTC; CDR3 protein: CASSPGAAENEQFF
J gene: TRBJ2-3; clone size: NA; D gene: TRBD2; V gene: TRBV7-2; CDR3 DNA: TGTGCCAGCAGCTCTAGCGGGATCCGCACAGATACGCAGTATTTT; CDR3 protein: CASSSSGIRTDTQYF
J gene: TRBJ2-5; clone size: NA; D gene: NA; V gene: TRBV28; CDR3 DNA: TGTGCCAGCAGTTTATGTTCTTCCGGGAGACAAGAGACCCAGTACTTC; CDR3 protein: CASSLCSSGRQETQYF
J gene: TRBJ2-1; clone size: NA; D gene: TRBD2; V gene: TRBV19; CDR3 DNA: TGTGCCAGTAGCGTTTGGGGGGGAGGGCCTCTGAATGAGCAGTTCTTC; CDR3 protein: CASSVWGGGPLNEQFF
J gene: TRBJ2-1; clone size: NA; D gene: NA; V gene: TRBV2; CDR3 DNA: TGTGCCAGCAGGAGCGTGCAGGGGTACAATGAGCAGTTCTTC; CDR3 protein: CASRSVQGYNEQFF
J gene: TRBJ2-1; clone size: NA; D gene: TRBD2; V gene: TRBV5-4; CDR3 DNA: TGTGCCAGCAGCCGAGCGGGAACCCTTGAGCAGTTCTTC; CDR3 protein: CASSRAGTLEQFF
J gene: TRBJ2-3; clone size: NA; D gene: NA; V gene: TRBV5-1; CDR3 DNA: TGCGCCAGCAGCTTGAATCCGAGCGAGCTTAGCACAGATACGCAGTATTTT; CDR3 protein: CASSLNPSELSTDTQYF
J gene: TRBJ2-1; clone size: NA; D gene: NA; V gene: TRBV19; CDR3 DNA: TGTGCCAGTAGTCGCCACTATCAACTAGTTACCCATTACAATGAGCAGTTCTTC; CDR3 protein: CASSRHYQLVTHYNEQFF
J gene: TRBJ2-4; clone size: NA; D gene: NA; V gene: TRBV28; CDR3 DNA: TGTGCCAGCATCGCCGCGGGAGCCGGGGGCTTAGCCAAAAACATTCAGTACTTC; CDR3 protein: CASIAAGAGGLAKNIQYF
J gene: TRBJ1-5; clone size: NA; D gene: NA; V gene: TRBV10-3; CDR3 DNA: TGTGCCATCAAGGTGGGGGTGTGGGGCAATCAGCCCCAGCATTTT; CDR3 protein: CAIKVGVWGNQPQHF
J gene: TRBJ2-5; clone size: NA; D gene: TRBD2; V gene: TRBV18; CDR3 DNA: TGTGCCAGCTCACGGACTAGCGGGACTGAGACCCAGTACTTC; CDR3 protein: CASSRTSGTETQYF
J gene: TRBJ2-6; clone size: NA; D gene: NA; V gene: TRBV30; CDR3 DNA: TGTGCCTGGAGTGTGGGCGACTCTGGGGCCAACGTCCTGACTTTC; CDR3 protein: CAWSVGDSGANVLTF
J gene: TRBJ1-3; clone size: once; D gene: NA; V gene: TRBV9; CDR3 DNA: TGTGCCAGCAGCCCTCCAGACGACAGTAAGTCTGGAAACACCATATATTTT; CDR3 protein: CASSPPDDSKSGNTIYF
J gene: TRBJ2-7; clone size: NA; D gene: TRBD1; V gene: TRBV29-1; CDR3 DNA: TGCAGCGGCCGGGACAGGGAGGCCTACGAGCAGTACTTC; CDR3 protein: CSGRDREAYEQYF
J gene: TRBJ1-4; clone size: once; D gene: NA; V gene: TRBV27; CDR3 DNA: TGTGCCAGCAGGGACAGTGCAACTAATGAAAAACTGTTTTTT; CDR3 protein: CASRDSATNEKLFF
J gene: TRBJ2-7; clone size: NA; D gene: TRBD2; V gene: TRBV27; CDR3 DNA: TGTGCCAGCAGTCCTGACCGAACTAGCGGGAGAAGAGTGCTTTACGAGCAGTACTTC; CDR3 protein: CASSPDRTSGRRVLYEQYF
J gene: TRBJ2-7; clone size: NA; D gene: NA; V gene: TRBV18; CDR3 DNA: TGTGCCAGCTCACCACTGCGGACACCTCTCGAGCAGTACTTC; CDR3 protein: CASSPLRTPLEQYF
J gene: TRBJ2-7; clone size: NA; D gene: NA; V gene: TRBV6-1; CDR3 DNA: TGTGCCAGCAGTGAAGCGCTAACAGACTCTAGCTCCTACGAGCAGTACTTC; CDR3 protein: CASSEALTDSSSYEQYF
J gene: TRBJ2-2; clone size: NA; D gene: TRBD2; V gene: TRBV18; CDR3 DNA: TGTGCCAGCTCACCTGTTCCCGGGACTAGAAGGACCGGGGAGCTGTTTTTT; CDR3 protein: CASSPVPGTRRTGELFF
J gene: TRBJ2-2; clone size: few; D gene: NA; V gene: TRBV19; CDR3 DNA: TGTGCCACTCTACCCGGGTGGTTAGGCGGGGAGCTGTTTTTT; CDR3 protein: CATLPGWLGGELFF
J gene: TRBJ1-4; clone size: NA; D gene: TRBD1; V gene: TRBV25-1; CDR3 DNA: TGTGCCAGCAGTGGCGACAGGGGACAGTCAGCAACTAATGAAAAACTGTTTTTT; CDR3 protein: CASSGDRGQSATNEKLFF
J gene: TRBJ1-2; clone size: NA; D gene: TRBD1; V gene: TRBV12-5; CDR3 DNA: TGTGCTAGTGGTTTGGTACAGAAGGGGGCATCTGGCTACACCTTC; CDR3 protein: CASGLVQKGASGYTF
J gene: TRBJ2-1; clone size: NA; D gene: NA; V gene: TRBV7-6; CDR3 DNA: TGTGCCTCCGGGCTCCTCAATGAGCAGTTCTTC; CDR3 protein: CASGLLNEQFF
J gene: TRBJ2-5; clone size: NA; D gene: NA; V gene: TRBV27; CDR3 DNA: TGTGCCAGCAGATCGGGCGTCCAAGAGACCCAGTACTTC; CDR3 protein: CASRSGVQETQYF
J gene: TRBJ2-1; clone size: NA; D gene: NA; V gene: TRBV4-1; CDR3 DNA: TGCGCCAGCAGCCAAGATCCCCGTCTAAACAATGAGCAGTTCTTC; CDR3 protein: CASSQDPRLNNEQFF
J gene: TRBJ2-2; clone size: NA; D gene: NA; V gene: TRBV4-3; CDR3 DNA: TGCGCCAGCAGCCAAGGGTTATACAGGGAGAACACCGGGGAGCTGTTTTTT; CDR3 protein: CASSQGLYRENTGELFF
J gene: TRBJ2-1; clone size: NA; D gene: NA; V gene: TRBV15; CDR3 DNA: TGTGCCACCAGCACCTATAGCGGCATGTCGTCCTACAATGAGCAGTTCTTC; CDR3 protein: CATSTYSGMSSYNEQFF
J gene: TRBJ2-1; clone size: once; D gene: NA; V gene: TRBV21-1; CDR3 DNA: TGTGCCAGCAGCAAAAGCTCCAGGGGGCGGCTAGCGGGATCCCATGGTGAGCAGTTCTTC; CDR3 protein: CASSKSSRGRLAGSHGEQFF
J gene: TRBJ2-3; clone size: NA; D gene: NA; V gene: TRBV28; CDR3 DNA: TGTGCCAGCAGTCTCAGGGGGGAAAACACAGATACGCAGTATTTT; CDR3 protein: CASSLRGENTDTQYF
J gene: TRBJ2-1; clone size: NA; D gene: TRBD2; V gene: TRBV7-9; CDR3 DNA: TGTGCCAGCAGCCCCATAGCGGGAGGCCCCTACAATGAGCAGTTCTTC; CDR3 protein: CASSPIAGGPYNEQFF
J gene: TRBJ2-7; clone size: NA; D gene: TRBD2; V gene: TRBV7-9; CDR3 DNA: TGTGCCATCCAGCGGGAGGCACACGAGCAGTACTTC; CDR3 protein: CAIQREAHEQYF
J gene: TRBJ2-1; clone size: NA; D gene: TRBD2; V gene: TRBV5-4; CDR3 DNA: TGTGCCAGCAGCTTGGTGGTCCGCGCCGGGGGGTACAATGAGCAGTTCTTC; CDR3 protein: CASSLVVRAGGYNEQFF
J gene: TRBJ2-7; clone size: NA; D gene: NA; V gene: TRBV27; CDR3 DNA: TGTGCCAGTCACTTCTTACAAACTTCCTCCTCCTACGAGCAGTACTTC; CDR3 protein: CASHFLQTSSSYEQYF
J gene: TRBJ2-7; clone size: NA; D gene: NA; V gene: TRBV2; CDR3 DNA: TGTGCCAGCAGTGTATTCCCACACAGGTCGGGAGAGCAGTACTTC; CDR3 protein: CASSVFPHRSGEQYF
J gene: TRBJ2-3; clone size: NA; D gene: TRBD2; V gene: TRBV29-1; CDR3 DNA: TGCAGCGTTGAAAGAGCGGGAGGGGCCCTGGGAGATACGCAGTATTTT; CDR3 protein: CSVERAGGALGDTQYF
J gene: TRBJ2-7; clone size: NA; D gene: TRBD2; V gene: TRBV6-4; CDR3 DNA: TGTGCCAGCAGTGCCCGTACGGGCGGGAGGCCCTACGAGCAGTACTTC; CDR3 protein: CASSARTGGRPYEQYF
J gene: TRBJ2-7; clone size: NA; D gene: NA; V gene: TRBV28; CDR3 DNA: TGTGCCAGCAGTTTATATACTTTGAGGGAGCAGTACTTC; CDR3 protein: CASSLYTLREQYF
J gene: TRBJ1-5; clone size: NA; D gene: NA; V gene: TRBV28; CDR3 DNA: TGTGCCAGCAGTTCGACAGTACCCCGGCCCCAGCATTTT; CDR3 protein: CASSSTVPRPQHF
J gene: TRBJ2-1; clone size: NA; D gene: NA; V gene: TRBV27; CDR3 DNA: TGTGCCAGCAGTCCCCGAGGCAGGGTTGACTACAATGAGCAGTTCTTC; CDR3 protein: CASSPRGRVDYNEQFF
J gene: TRBJ2-7; clone size: NA; D gene: NA; V gene: TRBV21-1; CDR3 DNA: TGTGCCAGCAGCGCTCTCTCCCCCGGCAGCTACGAGCAGTACTTC; CDR3 protein: CASSALSPGSYEQYF
J gene: TRBJ1-1; clone size: NA; D gene: NA; V gene: TRBV7-2; CDR3 DNA: TGTGCCAGCAGCTTATGGGGGTGGGTAGACACTGAAGCTTTCTTT; CDR3 protein: CASSLWGWVDTEAFF
J gene: TRBJ1-1; clone size: NA; D gene: NA; V gene: TRBV7-3; CDR3 DNA: TGTGCCAGCAGCTTAAATCCAGGGGATGACACTGAAGCTTTCTTT; CDR3 protein: CASSLNPGDDTEAFF
J gene: TRBJ2-7; clone size: once; D gene: NA; V gene: TRBV4-1; CDR3 DNA: TGCGCCAGCAGCCAGGTCAAAGGGGAGTACGAGCAGTACTTC; CDR3 protein: CASSQVKGEYEQYF
J gene: TRBJ1-1; clone size: NA; D gene: NA; V gene: TRBV28; CDR3 DNA: TGTGCCAGCAGTTTAGGACGCCCGGGGGTTACACAGGCCAACACTGAAGCTTTCTTT; CDR3 protein: CASSLGRPGVTQANTEAFF
J gene: TRBJ2-7; clone size: NA; D gene: NA; V gene: TRBV6-6; CDR3 DNA: TGTGCCAGCAGTTGGACGGGACTCTCCTACGAGCAGTACTTC; CDR3 protein: CASSWTGLSYEQYF